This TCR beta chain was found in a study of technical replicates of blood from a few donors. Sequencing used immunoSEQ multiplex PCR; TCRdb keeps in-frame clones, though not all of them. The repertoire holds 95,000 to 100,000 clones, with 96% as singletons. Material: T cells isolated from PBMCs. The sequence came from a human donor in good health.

The CDR3 DNA sequence: TGTGCCAGCAGCTTCCCTTGGACAGGGGGTGCCTACGAGCAGTACTTC. It yields the protein CASSFPWTGGAYEQYF. The rearrangement uses TRBV7-2 and TRBJ2-7; 10 bases are a match to TRBD1. The CDR3 covers 16 residues. Per the germline V gene, CDR1 is SGHTA and CDR2 is FQGNSA. J was trimmed by 2 bases and V by 3 bases; bases with no gene match: 7.